These 25 T cell receptor beta chains were sequenced from one sample in a study of CD8 T cells in ankylosing spondylitis. MiXCR, run by TCRdb on the 5' RACE reads, gives a single entry per CDR3 protein. Of some 800,000 distinct CDR3 sequences in the sample, about 11% were seen once. Findings and caveats of the study: Ankylosing spondylitis blood appeared to carry a characteristic TCR beta motif of roughly eight highly homologous variants.

The antigens of these receptors remain unknown. The source material was blood, either unsorted or a sorted T cell fraction (not recorded which). The source of these receptors is a male donor with ankylosing spondylitis.

V gene TRBV7-2 combines with J gene TRBJ2-1, with a weak D call TRBD2 (5 bases). The V end lost 3 bases, the J end lost 5 bases, and 14 bases lay between the germline ends. The germline V gene has CDR1 SGHTA and CDR2 FQGNSA. This CDR3 has 15 amino acids. CDR3 protein: CASSLRRGLDNEQFF. The DNA of the CDR3 is TGTGCCAGCAGCTTGAGGCGCGGACTCGACAATGAGCAGTTCTTC.

The rearrangement links TRBV24-1 to TRBJ2-5, with 11 bases that match TRBD2. J gave up 0 bases and V 6 bases, and 2 bases lay outside the gene matches. Germline-derived CDR1 and CDR2 are KGHDR and SFDVKD. This CDR3 spans 15 amino acids. CDR3 amino acids: CATSPSGRYQETQYF. CDR3 DNA: TGTGCCACCAGTCCTAGCGGGAGGTACCAAGAGACCCAGTACTTC.

The CDR3 DNA reads TGTGCCAGCAGCTCGGGACAGGGACGGCAGTACTTC. Protein product: CASSSGQGRQYF. The chain has TRBV5-4 and TRBJ2-7, with TRBD1 identical over 9 bases. CDR1 is SGHNT, CDR2 YYREEE, per germline (reference sequence). V was pared by 3 bases and J by 9 bases, with 4 bases of the junction left unmatched. The CDR3 spans 12 residues.

This clonotype came up a few times. This sequence joins TRBV4-1 and TRBJ2-1, with D maybe TRBD1 (5 bases). This CDR3 has 16 amino acids. Looked up from germline, CDR1 is MGHRA and CDR2 is YSYEKL. The germline V and J ends were trimmed by 1 base and 6 bases, with 16 bases remaining between them. The chain's CDR3 is CASSQVWGLPANEQFF. CDR3 nucleotide sequence: TGCGCCAGCAGCCAAGTTTGGGGCCTACCGGCCAATGAGCAGTTCTTC.

This clonotype was picked up many times. The chain carries TRBV29-1 and TRBJ2-3; 11 bases match TRBD2. V was pared by 7 bases and J by 1 base, with 4 bases of the junction left unmatched. There are 14 residues in the CDR3. CDR1 is SQVTM, CDR2 ANQGSEA, per germline. The CDR3 nucleotides read TGCAGCGGCCTGACTAGCGGGGGCACAGATACGCAGTATTTT. It encodes CSGLTSGGTDTQYF.

The genes are TRBV11-2 and TRBJ1-4; D not certain. V was cut by 0 bases and J by 7 bases, with 12 bases left in between. CDR3 length: 15 residues. CDR1 is SGHAT, CDR2 FQNNGV, per germline. The CDR3 DNA sequence: TGTGCCAGCAGCTTAGATGGGGTATACGGTGAAAAACTGTTTTTT. Protein sequence: CASSLDGVYGEKLFF.

V is TRBV12-3 or TRBV12-4 and J is TRBJ1-5; D remains ambiguous. Trimming removed 2 bases at V and 0 bases at J, with 11 bases between. This CDR3 contains 16 residues. The CDR3 sequence: CASSLTEGYSNQPQHF. As DNA, the CDR3 is TGTGCCAGCAGTTTAACCGAGGGTTATAGCAATCAGCCCCAGCATTTT.

This clonotype occurred many times. V and J are TRBV20-1 and TRBJ1-5, with D uncertain. Trimming cost V 7 bases and J 7 bases, with 14 bases left between them. Germline V gene lookup returns CDR1 DFQATT and CDR2 SNEGSKA (reference sequence). The CDR3 loop spans 12 amino acids. The CDR3 region is CSGSVGVQPQHF. CDR3 sequence (DNA): TGCAGTGGATCAGTGGGCGTGCAGCCCCAGCATTTT.

This clonotype has a handful of counts. The chain recombines TRBV11-2 with TRBJ2-7; 14 positions match TRBD2. Germline CDR1 reads SGHAT; CDR2 reads FQNNGV. The CDR3 length is 13 residues. Trimming at V came to 5 bases and at J to 12 bases, leaving 6 bases not matched to a gene. The CDR3 loop reads CASSPGLAGALYF. For the CDR3, the DNA is TGTGCCAGCAGCCCGGGACTAGCGGGAGCATTGTACTTC.

V and J are TRBV6-2 or TRBV6-3 and TRBJ2-5; D is uncertain. Trimming cost V 9 bases and J 5 bases, with 7 bases left between them. The CDR3 spans 10 residues. Germline-derived CDR1 and CDR2 are MNHEY and SVGEGT. CDR3 in DNA: TGTGCCAGTCAGAGGGAGACCCAGTACTTC. Protein sequence: CASQRETQYF.

This clonotype was seen repeatedly, ten times or more. The chain joins TRBV12-3 or TRBV12-4 to TRBJ2-6; tentatively, D is TRBD1 (5 bases). This CDR3 spans 13 amino acids. Trimming shortened V by 11 bases and J by 1 base, and 9 bases separated the two germline ends. The CDR3 DNA reads TGTGCCGCAGGGTGGTCTGGGGCCAACGTCCTGACTTTC. It specifies CAAGWSGANVLTF.

This clonotype was observed a few times. The chain carries TRBV20-1 and TRBJ2-7, with D hard to call. The CDR3 loop spans 13 amino acids. The germline CDR1 and CDR2 sequences are DFQATT and SNEGSKA (reference sequence). Trimming took 2 bases from V and 7 from J, leaving 15 bases between them. CDR3 sequence (DNA): TGCAGTGCTAGACCGCTAGTGCTAGGGGAGCAGTACTTC. Protein product: CSARPLVLGEQYF.

This clonotype was seen many times. The rearrangement links TRBV4-2 to TRBJ2-3; D is ambiguous. V shed 2 bases and J shed 1 base, with 10 bases lying between them. The germline V gene has CDR1 LGHNA and CDR2 YNFKEQ. This CDR3 has 15 amino acids. The CDR3 here is CASSQRVGRTDTQYF. In DNA form, the CDR3 reads TGTGCCAGCAGCCAAAGGGTGGGCCGCACAGATACGCAGTATTTT.

This clonotype was seen more than once but under ten times. This rearrangement joins TRBV6-2 or TRBV6-3 to TRBJ1-5; D not resolved. Germline CDR1 reads MNHEY; CDR2 reads SVGEGT. The CDR3 sequence is 17 residues long. Trimming pared 4 bases from V and 1 base from J, leaving 17 bases between. This CDR3 reads CASSSVKNKRSNQPQHF. For the CDR3, the DNA is TGTGCCAGCAGTTCGGTCAAAAACAAGAGGAGCAATCAGCCCCAGCATTTT.

This clonotype was detected many times. The rearrangement joins TRBV7-2 to TRBJ1-5; weak D call: TRBD1 (6 bases). Germline-derived CDR1 and CDR2 are SGHTA and FQGNSA. CDR3 length: 15 amino acids. V was trimmed by 4 bases and J by 1 base, leaving 11 bases between them. The CDR3 sequence: CASSWDTLSNQPQHF. DNA of the CDR3: TGTGCCAGCAGCTGGGACACACTCAGCAATCAGCCCCAGCATTTT.

This chain joins TRBV6-1 and TRBJ1-2; TRBD1 agrees at 8 bases. The J segment lost 3 bases and the V segment lost 6 bases, leaving 12 bases of the junction unmatched. The CDR3 is 16 amino acids. Per the germline V gene, CDR1 is MNHNS and CDR2 is SASEGT. The CDR3 reads CASRIKSGQAYYGYTF. The CDR3 bases are TGTGCCAGCAGGATAAAATCGGGACAGGCGTACTATGGCTACACCTTC.

There are many counts of this clonotype. V is TRBV5-1 and J is TRBJ2-1; D uncertain. The germline CDR1 and CDR2 sequences are SGHRS and YFSETQ. Trimming pared 0 bases from V and 5 bases from J, leaving 6 bases between. The CDR3 consists of 13 residues. The chain's CDR3 is CASSLGSNNEQFF. DNA for the CDR3: TGCGCCAGCAGCTTGGGTAGTAACAATGAGCAGTTCTTC.

This clonotype was seen repeatedly, ten times or more. The chain joins TRBV20-1 to TRBJ2-7; D uncertain. The CDR3 has 12 amino acids. V was shortened by 3 bases and J by 2 bases, with 8 bases between the two germline ends. Germline V lookup: CDR1 DFQATT, CDR2 SNEGSKA (reference sequence). The CDR3 coding sequence is TGCAGTGCTAGGGGCCGAACCTACGAGCAGTACTTC. Translated: CSARGRTYEQYF.

This clonotype occurred a few times. The chain is built from TRBV25-1 and TRBJ2-3; D is uncertain. CDR3 length: 15 residues. The germline gives CDR1 MGHDK, CDR2 SYGVNS. The V and J ends lost 5 bases and 2 bases respectively, with 14 bases between them. CDR3 protein: CASSPGRQFTDTQYF. The CDR3 DNA follows: TGTGCCAGCAGTCCCGGACGCCAGTTCACAGATACGCAGTATTTT.

This rearrangement joins TRBV27 to TRBJ2-1; D assignment may be TRBD1 or TRBD2 (5 bases each). The V and J ends lost 4 bases and 3 bases respectively, with 10 bases between them. This CDR3 region has 14 residues. Germline assignment: CDR1 MNHEY and CDR2 SMNVEV (reference sequence). The CDR3 here is CASSSGPLYNEQFF. The CDR3 DNA is TGTGCCAGCAGTTCGGGACCGCTCTACAATGAGCAGTTCTTC.

This clonotype came up once. The genes are TRBV11-2 and TRBJ2-5; no reliable D call. The CDR3 length is 13 residues. The germline V gene encodes CDR1 SGHAT and CDR2 FQNNGV. V was shortened by 10 bases and J by 2 bases, with 14 bases between the two germline ends. The CDR3 DNA follows: TGTGCCACACAGCAGCCCCCACAAGAGACCCAGTACTTC. It yields the protein CATQQPPQETQYF.

V and J are TRBV7-2 and TRBJ1-5; D is possibly TRBD1 (5 bases). Germline V gives CDR1 SGHTA, CDR2 FQGNSA. CDR3 length: 12 residues. The V end lost 8 bases, the J end lost 10 bases, and 15 bases lay between the germline ends. This chain's CDR3 is CASAGAGRPQHF. The CDR3 nucleotides are TGTGCCAGCGCCGGGGCCGGCCGCCCCCAGCATTTT.

A few counts support this clonotype. The chain couples TRBV6-1 to TRBJ2-1; the match to TRBD2 covers 15 bases. The CDR3 totals 21 residues. The V and J ends lost 4 bases and 4 bases, in that order; junction bases with no gene match: 17. Germline loops: CDR1 MNHNS, CDR2 SASEGT. The DNA of the CDR3 is TGTGCCAGCAGTGGGACTAGCGGGAGGGATCCGTTGGGGTTGTATTACAATGAGCAGTTCTTC. Its protein product is CASSGTSGRDPLGLYYNEQFF.

The gene calls are TRBV5-1 and TRBJ2-3, with D tentatively TRBD2 (5 bases). The germline CDR1 and CDR2 sequences are SGHRS and YFSETQ. The CDR3 is 15 residues long. V was pared by 0 bases and J by 6 bases, with 14 bases between. CDR3 nucleotides: TGCGCCAGCAGCTTGGCACCGCAGCCGGGGGATACGCAGTATTTT. This encodes CASSLAPQPGDTQYF.

Ten or more counts support this clonotype. This chain joins TRBV5-1 and TRBJ2-7, with 8 bases fitting TRBD1. The CDR3 extends over 15 amino acids. The V gene's germline CDR1 is SGHRS and CDR2 YFSETQ. Trimming cost V 5 bases and J 2 bases; bases outside gene matches: 9. The chain's CDR3 is CASSPTGEEPYEQYF. The DNA of the CDR3 is TGCGCCAGCAGTCCGACAGGGGAGGAGCCCTACGAGCAGTACTTC.